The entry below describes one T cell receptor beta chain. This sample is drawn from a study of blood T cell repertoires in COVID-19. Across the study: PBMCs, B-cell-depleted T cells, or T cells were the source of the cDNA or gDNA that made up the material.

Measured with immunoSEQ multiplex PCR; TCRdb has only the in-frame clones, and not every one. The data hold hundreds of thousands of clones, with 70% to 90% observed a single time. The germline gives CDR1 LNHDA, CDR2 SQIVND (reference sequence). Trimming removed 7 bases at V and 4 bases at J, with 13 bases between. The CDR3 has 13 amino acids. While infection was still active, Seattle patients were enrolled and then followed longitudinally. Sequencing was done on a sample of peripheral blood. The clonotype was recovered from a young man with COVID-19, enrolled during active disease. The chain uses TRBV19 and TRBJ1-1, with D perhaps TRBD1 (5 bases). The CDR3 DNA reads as TGTGCCAGTATTACGTGGGGCGGCACTGAAGCTTTCTTT. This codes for CASITWGGTEAFF.